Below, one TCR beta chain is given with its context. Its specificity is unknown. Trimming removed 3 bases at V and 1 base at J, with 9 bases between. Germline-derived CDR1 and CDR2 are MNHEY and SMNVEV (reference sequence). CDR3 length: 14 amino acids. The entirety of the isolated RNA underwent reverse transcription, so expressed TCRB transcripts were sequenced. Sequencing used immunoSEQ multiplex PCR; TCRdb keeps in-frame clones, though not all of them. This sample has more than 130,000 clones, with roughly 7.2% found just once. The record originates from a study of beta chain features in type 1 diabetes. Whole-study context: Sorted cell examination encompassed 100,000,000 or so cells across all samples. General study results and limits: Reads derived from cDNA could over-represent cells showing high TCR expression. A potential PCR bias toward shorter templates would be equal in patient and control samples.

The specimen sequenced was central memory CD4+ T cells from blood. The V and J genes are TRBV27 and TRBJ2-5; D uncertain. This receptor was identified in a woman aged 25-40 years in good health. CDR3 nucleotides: TGTGCCAGCAGTTTTTTATCCAGCCAAGAGACCCAGTACTTC. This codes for CASSFLSSQETQYF.